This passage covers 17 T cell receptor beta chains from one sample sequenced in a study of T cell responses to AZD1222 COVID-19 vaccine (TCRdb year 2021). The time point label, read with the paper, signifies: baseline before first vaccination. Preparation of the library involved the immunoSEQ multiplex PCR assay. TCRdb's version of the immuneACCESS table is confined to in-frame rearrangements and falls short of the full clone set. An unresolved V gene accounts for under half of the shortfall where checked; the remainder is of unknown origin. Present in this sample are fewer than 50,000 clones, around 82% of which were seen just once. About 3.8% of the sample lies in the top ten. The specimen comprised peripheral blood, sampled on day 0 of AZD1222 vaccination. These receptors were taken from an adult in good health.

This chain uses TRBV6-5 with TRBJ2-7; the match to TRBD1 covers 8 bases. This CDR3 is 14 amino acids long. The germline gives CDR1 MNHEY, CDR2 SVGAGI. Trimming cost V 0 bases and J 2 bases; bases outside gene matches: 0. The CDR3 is CASSYSRGPYEQYF. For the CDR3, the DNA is TGTGCCAGCAGTTACTCCAGGGGGCCCTACGAGCAGTACTTC.

The DNA for the CDR3 is TGCGCCAGCAACGCATTAATCCGGCATAGCAATCAGCCCCAGCATTTT. This sequence encodes CASNALIRHSNQPQHF. The gene calls are TRBV5-1 and TRBJ1-5, with unresolved D. CDR1 is SGHRS and CDR2 is YFSETQ in the germline V gene. The V end was cut by 6 bases, the J end by 0 bases, with 16 bases between. The CDR3 is 16 amino acids.

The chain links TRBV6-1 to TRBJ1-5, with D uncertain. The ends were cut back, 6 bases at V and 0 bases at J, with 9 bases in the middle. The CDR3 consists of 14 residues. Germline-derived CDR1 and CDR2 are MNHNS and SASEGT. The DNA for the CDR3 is TGTGCCAGCAGCCCGGGGAATAGCAATCAGCCCCAGCATTTT. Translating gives CASSPGNSNQPQHF.

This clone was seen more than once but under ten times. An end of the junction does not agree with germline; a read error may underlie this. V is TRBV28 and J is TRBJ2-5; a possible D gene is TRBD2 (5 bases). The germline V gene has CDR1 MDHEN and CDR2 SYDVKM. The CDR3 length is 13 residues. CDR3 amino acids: CASSLAVGEAQYF. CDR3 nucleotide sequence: TGTGCCAGCAGCCTGGCAGTGGGAGAGGCCCAGTACTTC.

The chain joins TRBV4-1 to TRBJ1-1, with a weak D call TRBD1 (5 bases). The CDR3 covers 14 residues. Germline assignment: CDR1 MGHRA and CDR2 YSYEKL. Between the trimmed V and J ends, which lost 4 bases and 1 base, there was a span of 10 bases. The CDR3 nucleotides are TGCGCCAGCAGCCGGGGACCGACGAACACTGAAGCTTTCTTT. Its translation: CASSRGPTNTEAFF.

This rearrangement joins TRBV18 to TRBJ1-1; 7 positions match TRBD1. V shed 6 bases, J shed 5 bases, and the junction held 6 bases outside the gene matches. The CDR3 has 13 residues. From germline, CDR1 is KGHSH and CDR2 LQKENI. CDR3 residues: CASSRDRETEAFF. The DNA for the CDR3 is TGTGCCAGCTCCCGCGACAGGGAGACTGAAGCTTTCTTT.

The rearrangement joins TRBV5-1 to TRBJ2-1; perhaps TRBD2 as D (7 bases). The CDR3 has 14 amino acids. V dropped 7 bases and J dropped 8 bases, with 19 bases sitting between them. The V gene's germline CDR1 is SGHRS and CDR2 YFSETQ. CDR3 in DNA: TGCGCCAGCTTCGCGGGGGCAGGGTCCCATGAGCAGTTCTTC. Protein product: CASFAGAGSHEQFF. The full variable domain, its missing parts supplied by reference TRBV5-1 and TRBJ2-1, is KAGVTQTPRYLIKTRGQQVTLSCSPISGHRSVSWYQQTPGQGLQFLFEYFSETQRNKGNFPGRFSGRQFSNSRSEMNVSTLELGDSALYLCASFAGAGSHEQFFGPGTRLTVL.

The CDR3 region has the DNA TGTGCCACCAGCGAGGGGCCGCTCGGAGGTGGCTACACCTTC. As protein: CATSEGPLGGGYTF. This chain links TRBV24-1 with TRBJ1-2; possibly TRBD1 for D (5 bases). Germline lookup yields CDR1 KGHDR and CDR2 SFDVKD. Trimming stripped 7 bases from V and 7 bases from J, with 18 bases between. This CDR3 is built from 14 residues.

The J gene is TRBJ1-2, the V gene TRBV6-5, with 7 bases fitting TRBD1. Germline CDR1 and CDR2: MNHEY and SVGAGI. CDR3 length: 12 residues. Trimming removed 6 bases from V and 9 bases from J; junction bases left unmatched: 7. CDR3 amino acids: CASRAQGVSYTF. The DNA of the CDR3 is TGTGCCAGCAGGGCCCAGGGGGTGAGCTACACCTTC.

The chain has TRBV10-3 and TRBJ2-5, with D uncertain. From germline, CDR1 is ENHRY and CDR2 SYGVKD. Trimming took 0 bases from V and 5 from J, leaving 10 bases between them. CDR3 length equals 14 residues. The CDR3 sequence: CAISESTSVETQYF. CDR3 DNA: TGTGCCATCAGTGAGTCGACCTCAGTGGAGACCCAGTACTTC.

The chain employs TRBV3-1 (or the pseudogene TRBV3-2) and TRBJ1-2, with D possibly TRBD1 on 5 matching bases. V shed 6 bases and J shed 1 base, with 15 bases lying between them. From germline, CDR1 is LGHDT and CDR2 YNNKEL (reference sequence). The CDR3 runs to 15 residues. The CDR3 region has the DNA TGTGCCAGCAGACACAAAGCCCAGGGTAACTATGGCTACACCTTC. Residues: CASRHKAQGNYGYTF.

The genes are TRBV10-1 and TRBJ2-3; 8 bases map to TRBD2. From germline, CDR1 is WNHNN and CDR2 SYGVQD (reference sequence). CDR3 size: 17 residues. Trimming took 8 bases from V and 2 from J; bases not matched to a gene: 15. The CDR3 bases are TGCGCCAGCCCTATTCACTCTGCGGGGGGACTCACAGATACGCAGTATTTT. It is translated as CASPIHSAGGLTDTQYF.

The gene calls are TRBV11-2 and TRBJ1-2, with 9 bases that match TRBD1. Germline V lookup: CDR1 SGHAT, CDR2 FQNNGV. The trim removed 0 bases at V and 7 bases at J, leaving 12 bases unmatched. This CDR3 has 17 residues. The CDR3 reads CASSLDPISQGARGYTF. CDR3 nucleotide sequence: TGTGCCAGCAGCTTAGATCCAATTTCACAGGGGGCGCGTGGCTACACCTTC.

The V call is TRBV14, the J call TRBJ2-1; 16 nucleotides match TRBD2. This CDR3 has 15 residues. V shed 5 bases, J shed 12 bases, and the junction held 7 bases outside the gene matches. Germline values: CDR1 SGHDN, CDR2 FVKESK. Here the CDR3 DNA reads TGTGCCAGCAGCGCCCAAGGGACTAGCGGGGGGGGGCAGTTCTTC. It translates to CASSAQGTSGGGQFF.

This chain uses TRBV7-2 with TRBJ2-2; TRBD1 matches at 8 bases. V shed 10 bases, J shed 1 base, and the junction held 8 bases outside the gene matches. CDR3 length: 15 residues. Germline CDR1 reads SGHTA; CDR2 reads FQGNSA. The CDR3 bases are TGTGCCACCTTAGACGGGACAGGGAACACCGGGGAGCTGTTTTTT. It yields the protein CATLDGTGNTGELFF.

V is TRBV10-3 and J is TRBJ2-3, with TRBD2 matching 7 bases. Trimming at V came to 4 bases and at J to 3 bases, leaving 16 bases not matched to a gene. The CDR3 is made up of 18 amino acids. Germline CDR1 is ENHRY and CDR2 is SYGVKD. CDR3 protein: CAISGEGAGPGGTDTQYF. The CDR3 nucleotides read TGTGCCATCAGTGGGGAGGGCGCTGGTCCTGGTGGTACAGATACGCAGTATTTT.

CDR3 loop: CASSLLRGATSTDTQYF. Here the CDR3 DNA reads TGTGCCAGCAGCTTATTGCGCGGGGCTACTAGCACAGATACGCAGTATTTT. The genes are TRBV11-3 and TRBJ2-3; D possibly corresponds to TRBD2 (6 bases). The germline V gene encodes CDR1 SGHNT and CDR2 YENEEA. V dropped 2 bases and J dropped 0 bases, with 15 bases sitting between them. CDR3 length equals 17 residues.